The next 27 T cell receptor beta chains were all read from a single sample in a study of CXCR3-negative and CXCR3-positive naive CD8 T cells. All TRB cDNA libraries came from 5' RACE performed with UMI labels. With the 5' RACE reads reprocessed, TCRdb shows one record per CDR3 protein and no DNA. This specimen shows 100,000 to 150,000 distinct CDR3 sequences; the ten leading clones hold approximately 0.51%. The sequenced sample was naive CXCR3- CD8+ T cells from blood. As for subset: CD45RO-CCR7+CD27+CD95- naive CD8+ T cells lacking CXCR3 (TNR3-). These TCRs come from a human donor in good health. Some clones in this sample may be carry-over from other donors' samples.

The chain uses TRBV12-3 or TRBV12-4 and TRBJ2-1; TCRdb gives TRBD2 as the D gene, but with no DNA this cannot be confirmed. The CDR3 contains 16 residues. The CDR3 loop reads CASSSIAADDYNEQFF.

This chain links TRBV28 with TRBJ2-1; TCRdb's D call of TRBD1 is untestable without DNA. Germline V gene data show CDR1 as MDHEN and CDR2 as SYDVKM. The CDR3 spans 14 residues. CDR3 region: CASSTRRVGNEQFF.

The CDR3 reads CASSIGGGGYEQYF. This chain uses TRBV19 with TRBJ2-7; lacking DNA, the TRBD1 call made by TCRdb goes unchecked. The germline CDR1 and CDR2 sequences are LNHDA and SQIVND (reference sequence). The CDR3 contains 14 residues.

The chain couples TRBV28 to TRBJ2-3; TCRdb's assignment of TRBD1 cannot be checked, as there is no DNA. There are 13 residues in the CDR3. Germline CDR1 is MDHEN and CDR2 is SYDVKM. CDR3 residues: CASRGESTDTQYF.

This chain uses TRBV20-1 with TRBJ2-5; lacking DNA, the TRBD2 call made by TCRdb goes unchecked. Germline V gene lookup returns CDR1 DFQATT and CDR2 SNEGSKA (reference sequence). This CDR3 has 17 amino acids. CDR3 protein: CSARGPLLSGAKETQYF.

The chain links TRBV20-1 to TRBJ2-2. Germline assignment: CDR1 DFQATT and CDR2 SNEGSKA (reference sequence). The CDR3 runs 13 residues. The CDR3 loop reads CSAETPNTGELFF.

This sequence joins TRBV27 and TRBJ2-5; the TCRdb D gene call, TRBD1, has no DNA to confirm it. Germline values: CDR1 MNHEY, CDR2 SMNVEV (reference sequence). CDR3 length equals 15 residues. The CDR3 spells CASSLGTGVQETQYF.

The chain employs TRBV20-1 and TRBJ2-1. Germline loops: CDR1 DFQATT, CDR2 SNEGSKA (reference sequence). The CDR3 extends over 11 amino acids. CDR3: CSARIGHEQFF.

This sequence joins TRBV7-9 and TRBJ2-2; TCRdb picks TRBD1, but there is no DNA to check that call. The CDR3 length is 16 residues. From germline, CDR1 is SEHNR and CDR2 FQNEAQ (reference sequence). The CDR3 protein is CASSSGQGARNGELFF.

This sequence joins TRBV7-3 and TRBJ2-2. The CDR3 has 13 amino acids. Germline V gives CDR1 SGHTA, CDR2 FQGTGA. This CDR3 is CASSPEKGGELFF.

The chain carries TRBV12-3 or TRBV12-4 and TRBJ2-5; checking the TCRdb D call of TRBD2 is not possible without DNA. The CDR3 consists of 14 residues. The CDR3 region is CASSRTSVQETQYF.

The V call is TRBV20-1, the J call TRBJ1-5. Germline V gene lookup returns CDR1 DFQATT and CDR2 SNEGSKA (reference sequence). This CDR3 has 17 amino acids. This CDR3 reads CSAKSGILLGSNQPQHF.

The chain uses TRBV10-3 and TRBJ2-1. The germline V gene encodes CDR1 ENHRY and CDR2 SYGVKD. This CDR3 contains 16 residues. The chain's CDR3 is CAISESTLSSYNEQFF.

The chain has TRBV7-3 and TRBJ2-3; TCRdb's D call, TRBD1, is unchecked because there is no DNA. Germline values: CDR1 SGHTA, CDR2 FQGTGA. The CDR3 contains 15 residues. The CDR3 is CASSSTGTSADTQYF. Full variable domain (missing parts from reference TRBV7-3 and TRBJ2-3): GAGVSQTPSNKVTEKGKYVELRCDPISGHTALYWYRQSLGQGPEFLIYFQGTGAADDSGLPNDRFFAVRPEGSVSTLKIQRTERGDSAVYLCASSSTGTSADTQYFGPGTRLTVL.

This sequence joins TRBV12-3 or TRBV12-4 and TRBJ2-2; checking the TCRdb D call of TRBD1 is not possible without DNA. The CDR3 is 15 amino acids. CDR3 in amino acids: CASSLDNLNTGELFF.

The rearrangement joins TRBV6-5 to TRBJ1-5; there is no DNA to check the TCRdb D call of TRBD1. CDR1 is MNHEY and CDR2 is SVGAGI in the germline V gene. The CDR3 loop spans 13 amino acids. This CDR3 is CASSLWTGQPQHF.

This chain joins TRBV29-1 and TRBJ2-7. The CDR3 covers 11 residues. Looked up from germline, CDR1 is SQVTM and CDR2 is ANQGSEA. The CDR3 protein is CSVGLAYEQYF.

The chain combines TRBV28 with TRBJ2-1; the D call from TCRdb, TRBD2, cannot be confirmed without DNA. There are 16 residues in the CDR3. CDR1 MDHEN and CDR2 SYDVKM come from the germline V gene. This CDR3 is CASSFLFSGSANEQFF.

This sequence joins TRBV5-1 and TRBJ2-7; TCRdb calls TRBD2, which cannot be checked without DNA. The germline CDR1 and CDR2 sequences are SGHRS and YFSETQ. The CDR3 has 11 amino acids. This CDR3 is CASKGGYEQYF.

CDR3 residues: CATSDREEQYF. The chain is built from TRBV24-1 and TRBJ2-7. Germline V CDR1 and CDR2: KGHDR, SFDVKD. The CDR3 extends over 11 amino acids.

V is TRBV28 and J is TRBJ2-1; TCRdb outputs TRBD1, but without DNA this stays unchecked. The germline gives CDR1 MDHEN, CDR2 SYDVKM. The CDR3 runs 16 residues. CDR3: CASSFLSTVSWNEQFF.

The gene calls are TRBV27 and TRBJ2-3. The length of the CDR3 is 13 residues. CDR1 and CDR2 (germline): MNHEY, SMNVEV (reference sequence). The CDR3 loop is CASSSSSTDTQYF.

The chain has TRBV28 and TRBJ2-7; TCRdb gives TRBD2 as the D gene, but with no DNA this cannot be confirmed. The CDR3 contains 16 residues. Germline CDR1 MDHEN, CDR2 SYDVKM. The CDR3 loop is CASSLPGTSSSYEQYF.

The gene calls are TRBV19 and TRBJ2-1; the TCRdb D gene call, TRBD2, has no DNA to confirm it. CDR1 LNHDA and CDR2 SQIVND come from the germline V gene (reference sequence). The CDR3 consists of 13 residues. CDR3 sequence reads: CASSLAGGQEQFF.

The chain couples TRBV28 to TRBJ2-7; with no DNA, the TCRdb D assignment of TRBD1 cannot be verified. This CDR3 is built from 16 residues. From germline, CDR1 is MDHEN and CDR2 SYDVKM. The CDR3 here is CASSSPTGQVSYEQYF.

The rearrangement uses TRBV5-1 and TRBJ2-2; absent DNA, TCRdb's TRBD1 call cannot be checked. The germline V gene has CDR1 SGHRS and CDR2 YFSETQ. The CDR3 spans 17 residues. The CDR3 reads CASSLDLTGANTGELFF.

The chain carries TRBV4-1 and TRBJ2-3; TCRdb's D call of TRBD1 is untestable without DNA. The CDR3 contains 15 residues. Germline CDR1 MGHRA, CDR2 YSYEKL. The CDR3 is CASNLGGGGTDTQYF.